The 28 T cell receptor beta chains reported below all come from one sample, sequenced in a study of blood T cell repertoires in COVID-19 (TCRdb year 2020). The library was built by means of the immunoSEQ multiplex PCR assay. TCRdb holds this immuneACCESS table with in-frame rearrangements only. Some clones are missing; in checked studies, unresolved V genes explain under half, and the rest has no known cause. This sample lists 150,000 or so clones; 75% to 90% were detected once. The leading ten clones occupy around 15% of the sample. The sample taken for sequencing was peripheral blood. The receptors were sampled from a man between 18 and 35 years old with COVID-19, enrolled during active disease.

J is TRBJ1-6 and V is TRBV2; 7 bases agree with TRBD1. V shed 2 bases, J shed 6 bases, and the junction held 7 bases outside the gene matches. The CDR3 has 16 amino acids. Germline CDR1 reads SNHLY; CDR2 reads FYNNEI. CDR3 nucleotides: TGTGCCAGCAGTGAAAGGGGGACAGCGACTAATTCACCCCTCCACTTT. Translating it yields CASSERGTATNSPLHF.

The V gene is TRBV4-1, the J gene TRBJ2-2, with 7 bases matching TRBD1. V lost 1 base, J lost 4 bases, and 9 bases stayed unmatched. The CDR3 has 17 amino acids. Germline V lookup: CDR1 MGHRA, CDR2 YSYEKL. Here the CDR3 reads CASSQGSSRGSTGELFF. Here the CDR3 DNA reads TGCGCCAGCAGCCAAGGATCTTCCAGGGGGTCCACCGGGGAGCTGTTTTTT.

This rearrangement joins TRBV27 to TRBJ2-3, with 7 bases matching TRBD1. The germline V gene encodes CDR1 MNHEY and CDR2 SMNVEV (reference sequence). V dropped 3 bases and J dropped 0; count of bases not matched to a gene: 6. There are 16 residues in the CDR3. CDR3 sequence: CASSFDRAVSTDTQYF. Here the CDR3 DNA reads TGTGCCAGCAGTTTCGACAGGGCGGTTAGCACAGATACGCAGTATTTT.

In DNA, the CDR3 is TGCGCCAGCAGTGAGTCCGGGGTGCGTCAGCCCCAGCATTTT. Translating gives CASSESGVRQPQHF. The V and J genes are TRBV10-1 and TRBJ1-5, with D hard to call. Germline V gene lookup returns CDR1 WNHNN and CDR2 SYGVQD (reference sequence). The CDR3 length is 14 residues. V lost 0 bases to trimming and J lost 6 bases, with 9 bases between them.

J is TRBJ2-1 and V is TRBV9, with a possible D match to TRBD1 (6 bases). V shed 4 bases and J shed 1 base, with 9 bases lying between them. Germline V gene sequence: CDR1 SGDLS, CDR2 YYNGEE. The CDR3 extends over 14 amino acids. As DNA, the CDR3 is TGTGCCAGCAGCCCCGGACAGTCCTACAATGAGCAGTTCTTC. Its protein is CASSPGQSYNEQFF. Filled out from reference TRBV9 and TRBJ2-1, the complete variable domain reads DSGVTQTPKHLITATGQRVTLRCSPRSGDLSVYWYQQSLDQGLQFLIQYYNGEERAKGNILERFSAQQFPDLHSELNLSSLELGDSALYFCASSPGQSYNEQFFGPGTRLTVL.

V gene TRBV28 combines with J gene TRBJ2-7; a weak D match, TRBD2 (6 bases). The V gene lost 5 bases and the J gene lost 4 bases, with 24 bases spanning the gap. The CDR3 length is 17 residues. CDR1 is MDHEN, CDR2 SYDVKM, per germline. CDR3 amino acids: CASSASSRAGAGYEQYF. The CDR3 DNA reads as TGTGCCAGCAGTGCATCCTCCCGGGCCGGTGCGGGGTACGAGCAGTACTTC.

CDR3 sequence reads: CASTLRDSTYEQYF. CDR3 nucleotides: TGTGCCAGCACTCTCCGGGACAGTACCTACGAGCAGTACTTC. The V call is TRBV21-1, the J call TRBJ2-7; whether TRBD1, the table's D call, matches the DNA was not checked. TRBV21-1 is an annotated pseudogene. This CDR3 comprises 14 residues.

This sequence joins TRBV9 and TRBJ1-6, with TRBD1 matching 10 bases. From germline, CDR1 is SGDLS and CDR2 YYNGEE. The CDR3 totals 14 residues. Trimming took 6 bases from V and 10 from J; bases not matched to a gene: 7. The CDR3 protein is CASTPGQGYSPLHF. The CDR3 nucleotides are TGTGCCAGCACCCCGGGACAGGGGTACTCACCCCTCCACTTT. Using reference TRBV9 and TRBJ1-6 for the parts outside the CDR3, the full variable domain is DSGVTQTPKHLITATGQRVTLRCSPRSGDLSVYWYQQSLDQGLQFLIQYYNGEERAKGNILERFSAQQFPDLHSELNLSSLELGDSALYFCASTPGQGYSPLHFGNGTRLTVT.

A word on this clone: It is unclear where the CDR3 begins or ends on the DNA, so no DNA is shown, and the CDR3 is as TCRdb lists it. The genes are TRBV25-1 and TRBJ1-4; the D segment call TRBD1 is taken from the table without a DNA check. Including both end residues, the CDR3 is 17 amino acids long. Germline CDR1 MGHDK, CDR2 SYGVNS. CDR3 region: CASSFGTGAATNEKLLF.

The CDR3 protein is CAWMRLRGSGELFF. CDR3 sequence (DNA): TGTGCCTGGATGAGACTCAGGGGTTCCGGGGAGCTGTTTTTT. The rearrangement joins TRBV30 to TRBJ2-2; D possibly corresponds to TRBD1 (6 bases). With 4 bases removed from V and 6 bases from J, the gap between germline ends came to 15 bases. Germline V gives CDR1 GTSNPN, CDR2 SVGIG (reference sequence). This CDR3 is 14 amino acids long.

The chain is built from TRBV27 and TRBJ2-1; 8 bases agree with TRBD1. The CDR3 totals 15 residues. Looked up from germline, CDR1 is MNHEY and CDR2 is SMNVEV (reference sequence). With 5 bases clipped from V and 7 bases from J, the junction kept 10 bases outside the gene matches. The CDR3 nucleotides are TGTGCCAGCAGTCAAGCTTGGACAGGGCGGAATGAGCAGTTCTTC. Protein product: CASSQAWTGRNEQFF.

CDR3 DNA: TGTGCCAGCAGCTCCTCCCAGGGTTGGGCCTACGAGCAGTACTTC. This encodes CASSSSQGWAYEQYF. The chain has TRBV5-5 and TRBJ2-7; the D gene is possibly TRBD1 (5 bases). CDR1 and CDR2 (germline): SGHKS, YYEKEE (reference sequence). This CDR3 region has 15 residues. V shed 3 bases and J shed 2 bases, with 15 bases lying between them. The full variable domain, its missing parts supplied by reference TRBV5-5 and TRBJ2-7, is DAGVTQSPTHLIKTRGQQVTLRCSPISGHKSVSWYQQVLGQGPQFIFQYYEKEERGRGNFPDRFSARQFPNYSSELNVNALLLGDSALYLCASSSSQGWAYEQYFGPGTRLTVT.

The chain recombines TRBV2 with TRBJ1-6; D unclear. V was shortened by 2 bases and J by 0 bases, with 8 bases between the two germline ends. Germline lookup yields CDR1 SNHLY and CDR2 FYNNEI. This CDR3 comprises 16 residues. This chain's CDR3 is CASSEQRSSYNSPLHF. As DNA, the CDR3 is TGTGCCAGCAGTGAACAGAGGAGCTCCTATAATTCACCCCTCCACTTT.

This clone was counted a single time. The chain has TRBV29-1 and TRBJ1-2; D is possibly TRBD1 (5 bases). Per germline, CDR1 SQVTM and CDR2 ANQGSEA. The CDR3 extends over 12 amino acids. V was pared by 6 bases and J by 4 bases, with 12 bases between. CDR3 sequence: CSVGTGIYGYTF. Written as DNA, the CDR3 is TGCAGCGTGGGAACAGGAATCTATGGCTACACCTTC.

The V and J genes are TRBV6-5 and TRBJ2-1; 14 positions agree with TRBD2. The V and J ends lost 2 bases and 9 bases, in that order; junction bases with no gene match: 6. This CDR3 contains 16 residues. The germline gives CDR1 MNHEY, CDR2 SVGAGI. The CDR3 DNA reads as TGTGCCAGCAGTTACCCGGGACTAGCGGGAGAGGGTGAGCAGTTCTTC. Its translation is CASSYPGLAGEGEQFF.

The chain combines TRBV7-9 with TRBJ2-5, with 7 bases fitting TRBD1. The V segment lost 2 bases and the J segment 5 bases; nucleotides outside the gene matches: 8. This CDR3 is 15 amino acids long. Germline V CDR1 and CDR2: SEHNR, FQNEAQ (reference sequence). As DNA, the CDR3 is TGTGCCAGCAGCTTATCTACAGGGGAGAGGGAGACCCAGTACTTC. Its protein product is CASSLSTGERETQYF.

The CDR3 reads CASSRQGGELFF. In nucleotides, the CDR3 is TGTGCCAGCAGCAGACAGGGCGGGGAGCTGTTTTTT. The chain links TRBV9 to TRBJ2-2, with TRBD1 matching 7 bases. Germline V gene sequence: CDR1 SGDLS, CDR2 YYNGEE. With 4 bases clipped from V and 7 bases from J, the junction kept 1 base outside the gene matches. The CDR3 totals 12 residues.

This chain uses TRBV6-2 or TRBV6-3 with TRBJ2-1; possibly TRBD1 for D (5 bases). The germline V gene has CDR1 MNHEY and CDR2 SVGEGT. The CDR3 spans 14 residues. V was cut by 6 bases and J by 9 bases, with 18 bases left in between. The CDR3 loop reads CASSSGKPNAEQFF. In DNA, the CDR3 is TGTGCCAGCAGCTCAGGGAAACCCAACGCTGAGCAGTTCTTC.

This clone was seen a handful of times. The rearrangement links TRBV18 to TRBJ1-5; 7 nucleotides agree with TRBD1. The V gene end was trimmed by 0 bases and the J gene end by 7 bases; junction bases not matched to a gene: 3. The CDR3 length is 14 residues. Germline-derived CDR1 and CDR2 are KGHSH and LQKENI. CDR3 in DNA: TGTGCCAGCTCACCACCGGGACAGAACCAGCCCCAGCATTTT. This codes for CASSPPGQNQPQHF.

This chain connects TRBV3-1 (or the pseudogene TRBV3-2) to TRBJ2-7; unclear D gene. V lost 5 bases and J lost 3, with 11 bases in between. The CDR3 length is 13 residues. Looked up from germline, CDR1 is LGHDT and CDR2 is YNNKEL (reference sequence). The CDR3 spells CASSRVPGYEQYF. The CDR3 region has the DNA TGTGCCAGCAGCAGAGTTCCTGGCTACGAGCAGTACTTC.

This clone occurred a few times. This chain links TRBV19 with TRBJ1-1; the D is unclear. Trimming shortened V by 4 bases and J by 5 bases, and 8 bases separated the two germline ends. Germline lookup yields CDR1 LNHDA and CDR2 SQIVND (reference sequence). This CDR3 contains 12 residues. The CDR3 nucleotides read TGTGCCAGTAGTAAGCGATTTACTGAAGCTTTCTTT. It yields the protein CASSKRFTEAFF. Based on the CDR3 plus reference TRBV19 and TRBJ1-1, the full variable domain is DGGITQSPKYLFRKEGQNVTLSCEQNLNHDAMYWYRQDPGQGLRLIYYSQIVNDFQKGDIAEGYSVSREKKESFPLTVTSAQKNPTAFYLCASSKRFTEAFFGQGTRLTVV.

V and J are TRBV28 and TRBJ1-5; D is possibly TRBD1 (6 bases). V was clipped by 6 bases and J by 0 bases, with 12 bases between them. The germline V gene encodes CDR1 MDHEN and CDR2 SYDVKM. CDR3 length: 15 amino acids. The CDR3: CASRQQGNSNQPQHF. DNA for the CDR3: TGTGCCAGCAGACAACAGGGAAATAGCAATCAGCCCCAGCATTTT.

This chain connects TRBV15 to TRBJ2-1; TRBD1 matches 7 bases. The junction had 11 bases not matched to a gene; V was cut back by 7 bases and J by 5 bases. Germline V gene data show CDR1 as LNHNV and CDR2 as YYDKDF (reference sequence). This CDR3 contains 15 residues. The CDR3: CATTRDRARHNEQFF. CDR3 coding DNA: TGTGCCACCACCCGAGACAGGGCGAGGCACAATGAGCAGTTCTTC. The entire variable domain, with the rest obtained from reference TRBV15 and TRBJ2-1, is as follows: DAMVIQNPRYQVTQFGKPVTLSCSQTLNHNVMYWYQQKSSQAPKLLFHYYDKDFNNEADTPDNFQSRRPNTSFCFLDIRSPGLGDTAMYLCATTRDRARHNEQFFGPGTRLTVL.

V gene TRBV11-3 combines with J gene TRBJ2-2, with 13 bases aligning to TRBD2. This CDR3 comprises 19 residues. Germline values: CDR1 SGHNT, CDR2 YENEEA. V gave up 3 bases and J gave up 4 bases; unmatched junction bases: 11. The CDR3 DNA reads as TGTGCCAGCAGCTTGGGTGGACTAGCGGGAGAATGGGGCACCGGGGAGCTGTTTTTT. Amino acids: CASSLGGLAGEWGTGELFF.

In nucleotides, the CDR3 is TGTGCCAGCAGAGGACAGGGGGCGAACAATGAGCAGTTCTTC. Residues: CASRGQGANNEQFF. The chain carries TRBV18 and TRBJ2-1; TRBD1 agrees at 11 bases. The length of the CDR3 is 14 residues. Germline CDR1 KGHSH, CDR2 LQKENI. V trimming: 8 bases; J trimming: 5 bases; junction bases outside the gene matches: 5. The variable domain in full, with the rest retrieved from reference TRBV18 and TRBJ2-1, is NAGVMQNPRHLVRRRGQEARLRCSPMKGHSHVYWYRQLPEEGLKFMVYLQKENIIDESGMPKERFSAEFPKEGPSILRIQQVVRGDSAAYFCASRGQGANNEQFFGPGTRLTVL.

This chain links TRBV27 with TRBJ2-1; the D gene is possibly TRBD2 (6 bases). The CDR3 runs to 17 residues. The ends were cut back, 5 bases at V and 7 bases at J, with 24 bases in the middle. The V gene's germline CDR1 is MNHEY and CDR2 SMNVEV (reference sequence). The CDR3, as DNA: TGTGCCAGCAGTCCCGCGGGGCTCATACTATTGAGGAATGAGCAGTTCTTC. Amino acid sequence: CASSPAGLILLRNEQFF.

The rearrangement joins TRBV9 to TRBJ2-1, with 7 bases aligning to TRBD1. Germline V CDR1 and CDR2: SGDLS, YYNGEE. The V segment lost 4 bases and the J segment 0 bases; nucleotides outside the gene matches: 13. The CDR3 has 18 residues. CDR3 nucleotide sequence: TGTGCCAGCAGCCTCCGGGCAGGGGGAAGCGTCTCCTACAATGAGCAGTTCTTC. Translation gives CASSLRAGGSVSYNEQFF.

J is TRBJ2-2 and V is TRBV5-8; D uncertain. This CDR3 is 14 amino acids long. V was trimmed by 5 bases and J by 3 bases, leaving 11 bases between them. CDR1 is SGHTS, CDR2 YDEGEE, per germline. Written as DNA, the CDR3 is TGTGCCAGCAGTCCTCTAGACCACACCGGGGAGCTGTTTTTT. This translates into CASSPLDHTGELFF.